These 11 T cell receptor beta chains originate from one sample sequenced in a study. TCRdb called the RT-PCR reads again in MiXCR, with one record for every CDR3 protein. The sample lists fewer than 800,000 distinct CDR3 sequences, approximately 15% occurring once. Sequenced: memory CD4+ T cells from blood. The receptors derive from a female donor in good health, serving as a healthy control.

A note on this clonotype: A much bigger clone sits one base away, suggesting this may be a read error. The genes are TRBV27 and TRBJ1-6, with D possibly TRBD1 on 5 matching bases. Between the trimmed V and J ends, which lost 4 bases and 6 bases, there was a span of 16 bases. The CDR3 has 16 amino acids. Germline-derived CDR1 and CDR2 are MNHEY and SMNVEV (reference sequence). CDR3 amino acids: CASSSLQVASNSPLHF. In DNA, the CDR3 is TGTGCCAGCAGTTCCCTACAGGTGGCGAGTAATTCACCCCTCCACTTT.

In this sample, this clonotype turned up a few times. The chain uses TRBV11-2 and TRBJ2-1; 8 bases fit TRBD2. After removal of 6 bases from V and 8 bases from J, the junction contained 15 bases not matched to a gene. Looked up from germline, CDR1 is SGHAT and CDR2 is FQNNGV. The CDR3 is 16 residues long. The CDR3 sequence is CASRVIPGLEAYEQFF. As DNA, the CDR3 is TGTGCCAGCAGGGTGATACCGGGACTAGAAGCATATGAGCAGTTCTTC. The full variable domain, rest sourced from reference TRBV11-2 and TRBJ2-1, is EAGVAQSPRYKIIEKRQSVAFWCNPISGHATLYWYQQILGQGPKLLIQFQNNGVVDDSQLPKDRFSAERLKGVDSTLKIQPAKLEDSAVYLCASRVIPGLEAYEQFFGPGTRLTVL.

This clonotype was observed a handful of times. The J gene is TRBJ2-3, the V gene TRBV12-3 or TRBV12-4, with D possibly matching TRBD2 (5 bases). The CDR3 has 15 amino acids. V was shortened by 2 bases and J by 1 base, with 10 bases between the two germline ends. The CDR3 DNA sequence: TGTGCCAGCAGTTTACTCCCCGGGGGCACAGATACGCAGTATTTT. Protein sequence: CASSLLPGGTDTQYF.

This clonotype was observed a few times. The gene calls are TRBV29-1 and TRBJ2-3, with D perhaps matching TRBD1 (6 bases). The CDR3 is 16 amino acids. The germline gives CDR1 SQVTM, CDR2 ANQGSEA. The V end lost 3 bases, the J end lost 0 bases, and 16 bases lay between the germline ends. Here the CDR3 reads CSVDDRQASSTDTQYF. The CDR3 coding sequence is TGCAGCGTTGATGACCGACAGGCCTCTAGCACAGATACGCAGTATTTT.

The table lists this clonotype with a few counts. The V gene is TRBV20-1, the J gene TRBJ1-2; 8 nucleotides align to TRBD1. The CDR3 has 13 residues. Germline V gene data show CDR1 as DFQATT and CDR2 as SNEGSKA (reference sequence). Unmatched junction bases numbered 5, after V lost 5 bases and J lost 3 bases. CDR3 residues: CSAQGATDYGYTF. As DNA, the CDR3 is TGCAGTGCTCAGGGGGCGACGGACTATGGCTACACCTTC.

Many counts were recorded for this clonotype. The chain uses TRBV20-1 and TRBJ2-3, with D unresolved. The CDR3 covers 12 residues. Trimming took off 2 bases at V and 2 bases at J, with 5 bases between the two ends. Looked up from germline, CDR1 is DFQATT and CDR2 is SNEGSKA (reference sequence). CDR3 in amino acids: CSARTLTDTQYF. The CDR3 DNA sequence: TGCAGTGCTAGAACCCTCACAGATACGCAGTATTTT.

CDR3 loop: CASSPQRSYNSPLHF. The DNA for the CDR3 is TGTGCCAGCAGCCCCCAGCGGTCCTATAATTCACCCCTCCACTTT. This chain links TRBV4-2 with TRBJ1-6; D is uncertain. The V gene lost 4 bases and the J gene lost 1 base, with 8 bases spanning the gap. CDR1 is LGHNA and CDR2 is YNFKEQ in the germline V gene. This CDR3 region has 15 residues.

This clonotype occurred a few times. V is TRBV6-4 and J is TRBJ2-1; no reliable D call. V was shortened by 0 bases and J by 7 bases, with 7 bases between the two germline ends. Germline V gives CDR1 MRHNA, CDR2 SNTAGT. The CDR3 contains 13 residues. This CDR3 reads CASSDSTENEQFF. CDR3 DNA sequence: TGTGCCAGCAGTGACTCAACGGAGAATGAGCAGTTCTTC.

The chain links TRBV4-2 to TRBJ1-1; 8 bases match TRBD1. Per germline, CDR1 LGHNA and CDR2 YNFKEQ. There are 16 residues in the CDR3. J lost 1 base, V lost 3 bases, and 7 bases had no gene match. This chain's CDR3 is CASSQASGTGNTEAFF. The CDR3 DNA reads TGTGCCAGCAGCCAGGCATCGGGGACAGGGAACACTGAAGCTTTCTTT.

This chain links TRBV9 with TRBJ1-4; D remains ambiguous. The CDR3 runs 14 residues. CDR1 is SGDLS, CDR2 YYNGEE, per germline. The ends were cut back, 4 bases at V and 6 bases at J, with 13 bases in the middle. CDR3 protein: CASSPQAGDEKLFF. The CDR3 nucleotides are TGTGCCAGCAGCCCCCAGGCAGGAGATGAAAAACTGTTTTTT.

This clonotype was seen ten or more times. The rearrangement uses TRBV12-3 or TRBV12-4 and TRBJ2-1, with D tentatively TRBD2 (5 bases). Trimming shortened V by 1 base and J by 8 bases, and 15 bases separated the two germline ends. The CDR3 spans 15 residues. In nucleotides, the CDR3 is TGTGCCAGCAGTTTAGGCAAACCCGGGGTGGATGAGCAGTTCTTC. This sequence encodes CASSLGKPGVDEQFF.